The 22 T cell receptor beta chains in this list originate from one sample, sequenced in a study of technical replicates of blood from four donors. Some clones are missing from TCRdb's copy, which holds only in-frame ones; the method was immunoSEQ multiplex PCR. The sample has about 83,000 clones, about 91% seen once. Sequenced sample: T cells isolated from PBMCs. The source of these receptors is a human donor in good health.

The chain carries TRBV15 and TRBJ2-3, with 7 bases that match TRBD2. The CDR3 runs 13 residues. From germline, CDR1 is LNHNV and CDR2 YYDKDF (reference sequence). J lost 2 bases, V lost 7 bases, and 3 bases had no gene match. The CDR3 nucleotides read TGTGCCACCAAGGCGGGGGACACAGATACGCAGTATTTT. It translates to CATKAGDTDTQYF.

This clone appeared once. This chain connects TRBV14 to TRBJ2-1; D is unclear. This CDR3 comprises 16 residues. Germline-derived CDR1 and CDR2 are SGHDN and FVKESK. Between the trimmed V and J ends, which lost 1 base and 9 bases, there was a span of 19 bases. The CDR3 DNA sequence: TGTGCCAGCAGCCAAGGTTCACTATCGGTATACGGTGAGCAGTTCTTC. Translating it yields CASSQGSLSVYGEQFF.

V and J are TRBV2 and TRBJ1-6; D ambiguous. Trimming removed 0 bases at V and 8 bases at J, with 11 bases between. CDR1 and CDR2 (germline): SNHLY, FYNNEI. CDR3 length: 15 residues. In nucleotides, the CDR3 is TGTGCCAGCAGTGAAGCGCTACAGAAGTATTCACCCCTCCACTTT. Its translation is CASSEALQKYSPLHF.

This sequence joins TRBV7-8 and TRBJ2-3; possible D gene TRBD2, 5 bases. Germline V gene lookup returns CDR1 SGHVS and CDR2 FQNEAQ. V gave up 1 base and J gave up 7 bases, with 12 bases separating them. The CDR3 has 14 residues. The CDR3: CASSLETDGNTQYF. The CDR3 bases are TGTGCCAGCAGCTTAGAAACCGACGGGAATACGCAGTATTTT. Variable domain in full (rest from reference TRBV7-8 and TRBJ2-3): GAGVSQSPRYKVAKRGQDVALRCDPISGHVSLFWYQQALGQGPEFLTYFQNEAQLDKSGLPSDRFFAERPEGSVSTLKIQRTQQEDSAVYLCASSLETDGNTQYFGPGTRLTVL.

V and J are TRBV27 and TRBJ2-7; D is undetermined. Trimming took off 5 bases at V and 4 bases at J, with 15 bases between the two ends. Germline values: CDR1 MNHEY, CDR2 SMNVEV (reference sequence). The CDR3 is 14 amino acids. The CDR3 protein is CASSPLPLRYEQYF. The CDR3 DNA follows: TGTGCCAGCAGTCCCCTCCCCCTGAGATACGAGCAGTACTTC.

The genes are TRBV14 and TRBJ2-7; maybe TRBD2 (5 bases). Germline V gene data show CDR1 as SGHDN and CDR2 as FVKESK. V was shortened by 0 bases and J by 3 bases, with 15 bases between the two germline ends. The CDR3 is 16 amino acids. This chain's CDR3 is CASSQDSRVGNYEQYF. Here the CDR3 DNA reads TGTGCCAGCAGCCAAGATTCGAGGGTAGGCAACTACGAGCAGTACTTC.

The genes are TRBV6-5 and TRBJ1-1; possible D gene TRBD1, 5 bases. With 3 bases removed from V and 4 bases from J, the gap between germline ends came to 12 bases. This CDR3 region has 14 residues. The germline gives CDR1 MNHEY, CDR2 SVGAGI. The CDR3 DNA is TGTGCCAGCAGTTATGGGTCCAGGGTCACTGAAGCTTTCTTT. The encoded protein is CASSYGSRVTEAFF.

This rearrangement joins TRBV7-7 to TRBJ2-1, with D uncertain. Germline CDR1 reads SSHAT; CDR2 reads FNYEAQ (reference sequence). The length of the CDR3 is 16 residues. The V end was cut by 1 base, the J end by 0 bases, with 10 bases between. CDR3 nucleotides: TGTGCCAGCAGCTTAGGGTCTTGGAGCTCCTACAATGAGCAGTTCTTC. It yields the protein CASSLGSWSSYNEQFF.

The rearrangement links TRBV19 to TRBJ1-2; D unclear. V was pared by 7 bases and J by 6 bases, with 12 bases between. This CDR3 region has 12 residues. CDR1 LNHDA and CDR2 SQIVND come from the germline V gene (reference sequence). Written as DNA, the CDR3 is TGTGCCAGTACTACCACCGCTAATGGCTACACCTTC. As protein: CASTTTANGYTF.

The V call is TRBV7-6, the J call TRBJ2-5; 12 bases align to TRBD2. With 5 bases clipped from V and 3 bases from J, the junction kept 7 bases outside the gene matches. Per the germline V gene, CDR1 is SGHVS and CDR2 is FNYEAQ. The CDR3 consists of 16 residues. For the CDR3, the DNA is TGTGCCAGCAGCCGAGGACTAGCGGGGATTGAAGAGACCCAGTACTTC. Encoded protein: CASSRGLAGIEETQYF. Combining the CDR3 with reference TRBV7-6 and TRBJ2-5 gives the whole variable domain GAGVSQSPRYKVTKRGQDVALRCDPISGHVSLYWYRQALGQGPEFLTYFNYEAQQDKSGLPNDRFSAERPEGSISTLTIQRTEQRDSAMYRCASSRGLAGIEETQYFGPGTRLLVL.

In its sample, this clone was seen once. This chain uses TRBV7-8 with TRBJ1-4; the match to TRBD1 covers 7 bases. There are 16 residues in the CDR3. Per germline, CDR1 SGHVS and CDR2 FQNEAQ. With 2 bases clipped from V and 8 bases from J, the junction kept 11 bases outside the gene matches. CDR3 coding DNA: TGTGCCAGCAGCTTACTAGGAAGGGGGCGTGGGGAAAAACTGTTTTTT. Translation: CASSLLGRGRGEKLFF.

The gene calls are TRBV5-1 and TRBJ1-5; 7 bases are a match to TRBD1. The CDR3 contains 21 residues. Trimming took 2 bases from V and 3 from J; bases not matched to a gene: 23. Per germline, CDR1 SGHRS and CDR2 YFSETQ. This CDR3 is CASSFKDRMLGVAGFNQPQHF. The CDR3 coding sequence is TGCGCCAGCAGCTTTAAGGACAGGATGCTGGGGGTAGCCGGGTTCAATCAGCCCCAGCATTTT.

This CDR3 reads CASSLASHSYNEQFF. DNA of the CDR3: TGTGCCAGCAGCTTGGCGTCCCACAGCTACAATGAGCAGTTCTTC. The chain uses TRBV5-6 and TRBJ2-1; D uncertain. The ends were cut back, 0 bases at V and 3 bases at J, with 10 bases in the middle. CDR3 length: 15 residues. Germline lookup yields CDR1 SGHDT and CDR2 YYEEEE.

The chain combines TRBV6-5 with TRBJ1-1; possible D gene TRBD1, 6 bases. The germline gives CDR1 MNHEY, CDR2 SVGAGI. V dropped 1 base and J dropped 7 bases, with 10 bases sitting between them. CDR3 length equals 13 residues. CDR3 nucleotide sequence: TGTGCCAGCAGTTACTTTGGGACAAGTGAAGCTTTCTTT. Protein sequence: CASSYFGTSEAFF.

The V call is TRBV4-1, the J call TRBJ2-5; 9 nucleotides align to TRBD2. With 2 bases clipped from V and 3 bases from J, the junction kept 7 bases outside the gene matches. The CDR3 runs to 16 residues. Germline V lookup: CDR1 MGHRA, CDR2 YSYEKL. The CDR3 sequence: CASSQPSSGGKETQYF. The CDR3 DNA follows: TGCGCCAGCAGCCAACCATCAAGCGGGGGGAAAGAGACCCAGTACTTC.

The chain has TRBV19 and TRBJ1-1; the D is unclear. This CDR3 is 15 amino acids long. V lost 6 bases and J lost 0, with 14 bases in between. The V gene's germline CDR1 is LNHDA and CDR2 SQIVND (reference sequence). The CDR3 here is CASRVTNLMNTEAFF. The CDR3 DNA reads TGTGCCAGTAGGGTCACAAACCTCATGAACACTGAAGCTTTCTTT.

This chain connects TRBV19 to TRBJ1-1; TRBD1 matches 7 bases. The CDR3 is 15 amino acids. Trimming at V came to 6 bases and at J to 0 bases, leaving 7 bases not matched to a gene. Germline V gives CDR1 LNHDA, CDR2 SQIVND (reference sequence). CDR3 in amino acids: CASSPNRGLNTEAFF. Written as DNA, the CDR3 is TGTGCCAGTAGCCCTAACAGGGGCTTGAACACTGAAGCTTTCTTT. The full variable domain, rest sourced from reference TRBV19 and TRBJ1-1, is DGGITQSPKYLFRKEGQNVTLSCEQNLNHDAMYWYRQDPGQGLRLIYYSQIVNDFQKGDIAEGYSVSREKKESFPLTVTSAQKNPTAFYLCASSPNRGLNTEAFFGQGTRLTVV.

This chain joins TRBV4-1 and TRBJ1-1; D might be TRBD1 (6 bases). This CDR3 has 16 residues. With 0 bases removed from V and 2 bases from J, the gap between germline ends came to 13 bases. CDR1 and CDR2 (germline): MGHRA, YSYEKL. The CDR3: CASSQEKGQLNTEAFF. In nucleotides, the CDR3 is TGCGCCAGCAGCCAAGAGAAAGGACAGTTAAACACTGAAGCTTTCTTT.

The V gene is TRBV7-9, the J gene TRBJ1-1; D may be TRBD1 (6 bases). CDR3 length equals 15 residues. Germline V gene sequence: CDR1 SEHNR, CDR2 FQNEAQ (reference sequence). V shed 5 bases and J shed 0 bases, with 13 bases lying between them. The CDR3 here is CASSLARGLNTEAFF. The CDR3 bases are TGTGCCAGCAGCCTGGCCAGGGGATTGAACACTGAAGCTTTCTTT.

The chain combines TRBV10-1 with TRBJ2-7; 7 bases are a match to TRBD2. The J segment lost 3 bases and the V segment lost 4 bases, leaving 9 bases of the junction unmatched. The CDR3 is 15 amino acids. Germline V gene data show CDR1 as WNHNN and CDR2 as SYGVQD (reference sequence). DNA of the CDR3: TGCGCCAGCAGTGGGATGGTAGCGGGCTACTACGAGCAGTACTTC. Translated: CASSGMVAGYYEQYF.

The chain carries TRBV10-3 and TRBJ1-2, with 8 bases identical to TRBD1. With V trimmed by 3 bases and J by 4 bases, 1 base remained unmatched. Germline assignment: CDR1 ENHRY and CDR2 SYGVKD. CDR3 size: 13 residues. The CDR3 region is CAISDGQGYGYTF. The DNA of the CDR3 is TGTGCCATCAGTGATGGACAGGGCTATGGCTACACCTTC.

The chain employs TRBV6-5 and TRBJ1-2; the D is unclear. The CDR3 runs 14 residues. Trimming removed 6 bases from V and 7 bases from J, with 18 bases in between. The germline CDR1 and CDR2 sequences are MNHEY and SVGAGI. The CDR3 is CASRPPGRSSGYTF. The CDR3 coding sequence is TGTGCCAGCAGGCCTCCGGGAAGATCGTCTGGCTACACCTTC.